The 12 T cell receptor beta chains presented below share a single source sample, sequenced in a study of shared clonotypes between healthy human individuals. Repertoires were generated with immunoSEQ multiplex PCR, while TCRdb's copy carries only in-frame clones and drops some. The sample holds over a million clones; 78% are singletons and the top ten take roughly 0.65%. The sequencing sample was made of memory CD4+ T cells from PBMCs. Described subset: CD45RA-negative fraction. Receptor source: a man between 18 and 35 years old in good health. Some clones in this sample may be carry-over from other donors' samples.

The gene calls are TRBV6-5 and TRBJ1-2; D remains ambiguous. CDR1 and CDR2 (germline): MNHEY, SVGAGI. This CDR3 is built from 14 residues. Trimming shortened V by 5 bases and J by 2 bases, and 12 bases separated the two germline ends. The CDR3 protein is CASSPSASNYGYTF. The CDR3, as DNA: TGTGCCAGCAGTCCAAGCGCCAGCAACTATGGCTACACCTTC.

The chain recombines TRBV28 with TRBJ2-7, with D perhaps matching TRBD1 or TRBD2 (5 bases each). Trimming pared 5 bases from V and 5 bases from J, leaving 19 bases between. The germline V gene has CDR1 MDHEN and CDR2 SYDVKM. The CDR3 is 15 residues long. The CDR3 sequence: CASSLWDRQPHEQYF. The CDR3 nucleotides read TGTGCCAGCAGTCTTTGGGACCGACAACCCCACGAGCAGTACTTC.

The chain couples TRBV28 to TRBJ1-5, with 8 bases identical to TRBD1. The CDR3 spans 13 residues. Trimming at V came to 5 bases and at J to 6 bases, leaving 3 bases not matched to a gene. The germline V gene encodes CDR1 MDHEN and CDR2 SYDVKM. Here the CDR3 reads CASSTGQGQPQHF. In nucleotides, the CDR3 is TGTGCCAGCAGTACCGGACAGGGTCAGCCCCAGCATTTT.

This clone turned up a few times. The chain has TRBV5-6 and TRBJ1-2, with 8 bases identical to TRBD1. The CDR3 has 17 residues. Per germline, CDR1 SGHDT and CDR2 YYEEEE. Unmatched junction bases numbered 17, after V lost 2 bases and J lost 8 bases. The CDR3 sequence is CASSFSSGGARRGGYTF. The DNA for the CDR3 is TGTGCCAGCAGCTTCTCGTCAGGGGGCGCCAGAAGGGGAGGCTACACCTTC.

This clone has only a few counts. This chain connects TRBV6-6 to TRBJ2-3; 8 nucleotides match TRBD1. V was pared by 4 bases and J by 2 bases, with 5 bases of the junction left unmatched. CDR3 size: 15 residues. Germline CDR1 and CDR2: MNHNY and SVGAGI (reference sequence). CDR3 in DNA: TGTGCCAGCAGTTCCCAGGGGGCAGTCACAGATACGCAGTATTTT. It encodes CASSSQGAVTDTQYF.

The chain carries TRBV18 and TRBJ2-6; 11 bases line up with TRBD1. After removal of 7 bases from V and 2 bases from J, the junction contained 4 bases not matched to a gene. Germline V gene data show CDR1 as KGHSH and CDR2 as LQKENI. CDR3 length: 16 amino acids. CDR3 protein: CASFRDRGAGANVLTF. Written as DNA, the CDR3 is TGTGCCAGCTTCCGGGACAGGGGGGCTGGGGCCAACGTCCTGACTTTC. Combining the CDR3 with reference TRBV18 and TRBJ2-6 gives the whole variable domain NAGVMQNPRHLVRRRGQEARLRCSPMKGHSHVYWYRQLPEEGLKFMVYLQKENIIDESGMPKERFSAEFPKEGPSILRIQQVVRGDSAAYFCASFRDRGAGANVLTFGAGSRLTVL.

The chain employs TRBV28 and TRBJ1-2; 7 bases line up with TRBD1. J lost 0 bases, V lost 10 bases, and 11 bases had no gene match. The CDR3 has 15 residues. CDR1 and CDR2 from the germline V gene are MDHEN and SYDVKM. The CDR3 region has the DNA TGTGCCACCCAAGCCGGGACAGCTTCTAACTATGGCTACACCTTC. Translation gives CATQAGTASNYGYTF.

This clone was recorded many times. V and J are TRBV20-1 and TRBJ1-2, with unresolved D. The germline CDR1 and CDR2 sequences are DFQATT and SNEGSKA (reference sequence). This CDR3 contains 10 residues. V dropped 3 bases and J dropped 10 bases, with 9 bases sitting between them. CDR3 in amino acids: CSASPRTYTF. Here the CDR3 DNA reads TGCAGTGCTAGCCCGAGGACCTACACCTTC.

This clone showed up just a few times. V gene TRBV5-6 combines with J gene TRBJ1-3, with D unclear. With 6 bases removed from V and 4 bases from J, the gap between germline ends came to 14 bases. The CDR3 has 14 residues. Germline V CDR1 and CDR2: SGHDT, YYEEEE. The CDR3, as DNA: TGTGCCAGCACCTGGACCCTCTCCGGAAACACCATATATTTT. Encoded protein: CASTWTLSGNTIYF.

The V and J genes are TRBV7-8 and TRBJ2-7, with unresolved D. The CDR3 has 15 amino acids. Germline CDR1 reads SGHVS; CDR2 reads FQNEAQ. V was shortened by 1 base and J by 5 bases, with 15 bases between the two germline ends. The CDR3 loop reads CASSLGRGVSDEQYF. The CDR3 nucleotides are TGTGCCAGCAGCTTAGGTCGTGGGGTATCGGACGAGCAGTACTTC.

This clone was recorded at least ten times. V and J are TRBV4-3 and TRBJ2-7; 8 nucleotides match TRBD1. This CDR3 comprises 15 residues. The J segment lost 3 bases and the V segment lost 1 base, leaving 5 bases of the junction unmatched. The germline CDR1 and CDR2 sequences are LGHNA and YSLEER. The CDR3 DNA reads as TGCGCCAGCAGCCAAGGCTCCACAGGGGGCTACGAGCAGTACTTC. Protein product: CASSQGSTGGYEQYF.

V gene TRBV28 combines with J gene TRBJ2-6, with D unresolved. The V and J ends lost 8 bases and 0 bases respectively, with 8 bases between them. Germline-derived CDR1 and CDR2 are MDHEN and SYDVKM. The CDR3 has 14 amino acids. CDR3 nucleotides: TGTGCCAGCCCCCAATTCTCTGGGGCCAACGTCCTGACTTTC. Its translation is CASPQFSGANVLTF. Based on the CDR3 plus reference TRBV28 and TRBJ2-6, the full variable domain is DVKVTQSSRYLVKRTGEKVFLECVQDMDHENMFWYRQDPGLGLRLIYFSYDVKMKEKGDIPEGYSVSREKKERFSLILESASTNQTSMYLCASPQFSGANVLTFGAGSRLTVL.